This is a list of T cell receptor beta chains from one sample in a study of prognosis after radiotherapy for stage I lung cancer. TCRdb redid the calling of the multiplex PCR reads with MiXCR, one entry per CDR3 protein. Of 10,000 to 15,000 distinct CDR3 sequences listed, approximately 45% were seen once; the top ten hold 35% to 50%. The input for sequencing was PBMCs, taken before or after stereotactic body radiation therapy (not recorded which). The receptors here all came from a donor aged 50 or older with non-small cell lung cancer. Each CDR3 is given with its conserved first and last residue.

j_gene: TRBJ1-6
v_gene: TRBV6-2/TRBV6-3
CDR3aa: CASSYPLDRYSPLHF

j_gene: TRBJ2-7
v_gene: TRBV9
CDR3aa: CASSVDGTEVYEQYF

j_gene: TRBJ1-3
v_gene: TRBV20-1
CDR3aa: CSARDQVSGNAIYF

j_gene: TRBJ2-7
v_gene: TRBV20-1
CDR3aa: CSAIAGRGNYEQYF

j_gene: TRBJ1-6
v_gene: TRBV4-3
CDR3aa: CASSQVPRYSPLHF

j_gene: TRBJ2-7
v_gene: TRBV7-2
CDR3aa: CASSPRQVPYLYEQYF

j_gene: TRBJ2-7
v_gene: TRBV6-1
CDR3aa: CASNLAGSYYEQYF

j_gene: TRBJ2-2
v_gene: TRBV6-1
CDR3aa: CASRPLGGLGSYTGELFF

j_gene: TRBJ1-5
v_gene: TRBV6-1
CDR3aa: CASSRDRALNQPQHF

j_gene: TRBJ1-2
v_gene: TRBV20-1
CDR3aa: CSARDPGDYGYTF

j_gene: TRBJ1-6
v_gene: TRBV4-2
CDR3aa: CASSLGGSETVNSPLHF

j_gene: TRBJ2-1
v_gene: TRBV6-1
CDR3aa: CASSSWGAVSYNEQFF

j_gene: TRBJ1-5
v_gene: TRBV20-1
CDR3aa: CSARLLGPGRQPQHF

j_gene: TRBJ1-5
v_gene: TRBV6-1
CDR3aa: CASSEMAGVSQPQHF

j_gene: TRBJ1-6
v_gene: TRBV2
CDR3aa: CASGQGAIGSPLHF

j_gene: TRBJ2-5
v_gene: TRBV7-9
CDR3aa: CASSLGGTEETQYF

j_gene: TRBJ1-2
v_gene: TRBV12-3/TRBV12-4
CDR3aa: CASSFGRDYTF

j_gene: TRBJ2-1
v_gene: TRBV2
CDR3aa: CASSAGTGGYGQFF

j_gene: TRBJ1-1
v_gene: TRBV7-3
CDR3aa: CASSVRREAEAFF

j_gene: TRBJ1-5
v_gene: TRBV19
CDR3aa: CASSITGEDQPQHF

j_gene: TRBJ1-1
v_gene: TRBV6-5
CDR3aa: CASSYGGVEAFF

j_gene: TRBJ2-2
v_gene: TRBV5-1
CDR3aa: CASSLERGSWNTGELFF

j_gene: TRBJ1-1
v_gene: TRBV2
CDR3aa: CASSEGGNTGDGGSEAFF

j_gene: TRBJ1-3
v_gene: TRBV11-2
CDR3aa: CASSRDGLSSGNTIYF

j_gene: TRBJ2-1
v_gene: TRBV6-2/TRBV6-3
CDR3aa: CASSQMRAIGSNEQFF

j_gene: TRBJ2-5
v_gene: TRBV11-2
CDR3aa: CASSRLQPGTGQETQYF

j_gene: TRBJ2-1
v_gene: TRBV11-2
CDR3aa: CASSLGTSAYNEQFF

j_gene: TRBJ2-1
v_gene: TRBV28
CDR3aa: CASSSPGSVNEQFF

j_gene: TRBJ1-2
v_gene: TRBV6-1
CDR3aa: CASSKASVANGYTF

j_gene: TRBJ1-2
v_gene: TRBV7-6
CDR3aa: CASSPGFASGGYTF

j_gene: TRBJ2-7
v_gene: TRBV6-1
CDR3aa: CASSPTLGSYEQYF

j_gene: TRBJ2-1
v_gene: TRBV7-3
CDR3aa: CASSPGGAEQFF

j_gene: TRBJ1-5
v_gene: TRBV20-1
CDR3aa: CSAIDRVSNQPQHF

j_gene: TRBJ2-1
v_gene: TRBV3-2
CDR3aa: CASTPGEQFF

j_gene: TRBJ2-3
v_gene: TRBV6-1
CDR3aa: CASRTDGADTQYF

j_gene: TRBJ2-3
v_gene: TRBV7-3
CDR3aa: CASSFQRDSNTQYF

j_gene: TRBJ1-1
v_gene: TRBV7-2
CDR3aa: CASSPPGRGFTEAFF

j_gene: TRBJ2-7
v_gene: TRBV13
CDR3aa: CASSAPNVPSYEQYF

j_gene: TRBJ1-6
v_gene: TRBV20-1
CDR3aa: CSAAPSGVTTPLHF

j_gene: TRBJ2-7
v_gene: TRBV4-3
CDR3aa: CASSQERGQAGGGEQYF

j_gene: TRBJ2-2
v_gene: TRBV4-2
CDR3aa: CASSQDGSGRGNGELFF

j_gene: TRBJ1-2
v_gene: TRBV27
CDR3aa: CASSWGTGGDGYTF